Listed below are T cell receptor beta chains from one sample, sequenced in a study of circulating and synovial CD4+ cells in juvenile arthritis. Some clones are missing from TCRdb's copy, which holds only in-frame ones; the method was immunoSEQ multiplex PCR. The table shows tens of thousands of clones, with roughly 95% occurring only once. The source material was CD4+ T cells from blood. The receptor source for this set is a human donor with juvenile idiopathic arthritis. Both conserved end residues are part of each CDR3. D genes are given only for firm matches. The size entry is marked missing in some rows and otherwise reads once, few, many or a size class.

NA | TRBJ2-2 | TRBV6-6 | NA | CASSQGTAGELFF | TGTGCCAGCAGTCAGGGGACGGCCGGGGAGCTGTTTTTT
NA | TRBJ2-7 | TRBV29-1 | NA | CSVVSDRLPYEQYF | TGCAGCGTTGTATCCGACAGGCTTCCCTACGAGCAGTACTTC
TRBD2 | TRBJ2-7 | TRBV28 | NA | CASRAGGSSYEQYF | TGTGCCAGCAGGGCGGGAGGGAGCTCCTACGAGCAGTACTTC
TRBD1 | TRBJ1-4 | TRBV18 | NA | CASSRMVEGALVEEKLFF | TGTGCCAGCTCACGGATGGTGGAGGGGGCGCTTGTTGAGGAAAAACTGTTTTTT
TRBD2 | TRBJ2-7 | TRBV14 | once | CASRSGGRAYEQYF | TGTGCCAGCAGGAGCGGCGGGAGGGCCTACGAGCAGTACTTC
NA | TRBJ1-2 | TRBV2 | NA | CASSVAGYYGYTF | TGTGCCAGCAGTGTTGCAGGTTACTATGGCTACACCTTC
NA | TRBJ1-5 | TRBV29-1 | NA | CSVRQSQREAQHF | TGCAGCGTTCGACAGAGTCAAAGGGAGGCCCAGCATTTT
TRBD2 | TRBJ2-3 | TRBV11-1 | NA | CASSLWGLGRISTDTQYF | TGTGCCAGCAGCTTATGGGGACTAGGAAGAATTAGCACAGATACGCAGTATTTT
NA | TRBJ1-3 | TRBV27 | NA | CASGTGFSGNTIYF | TGTGCCAGCGGTACAGGGTTCTCCGGAAACACCATATATTTT
TRBD1 | TRBJ2-7 | TRBV10-3 | NA | CAISESGQGVREQYF | TGTGCCATCAGTGAGTCTGGGCAGGGGGTTCGCGAGCAGTACTTC
NA | TRBJ2-1 | TRBV29-1 | NA | CSGTLISSYNEQFF | TGCAGCGGAACACTAATTTCCTCCTACAATGAGCAGTTCTTC
NA | TRBJ1-1 | TRBV9 | NA | CASSVGQTTEAFF | TGTGCCAGCAGCGTAGGACAGACCACTGAAGCTTTCTTT
TRBD1 | TRBJ2-5 | TRBV6-1 | NA | CASSANTGGSTETQYF | TGTGCCAGCAGTGCAAACACAGGGGGCTCCACGGAGACCCAGTACTTC
TRBD2 | TRBJ2-1 | TRBV25-1 | NA | CASTSTRAAGGYYNEQFF | TGTGCCAGCACCTCTACAAGGGCTGCGGGAGGGTACTACAATGAGCAGTTCTTC
NA | TRBJ1-2 | TRBV7-2 | NA | CASSLGRQAYGYTF | TGTGCCAGCAGCTTAGGACGTCAGGCCTATGGCTACACCTTC
NA | TRBJ1-2 | TRBV4-1 | once | CASSHPAPVANYGYTF | TGCGCCAGCAGCCATCCAGCGCCAGTAGCTAACTATGGCTACACCTTC
TRBD2 | TRBJ2-2 | TRBV7-9 | NA | CASSRLADGELFF | TGTGCCAGCAGCCGACTAGCGGACGGGGAGCTGTTTTTT
TRBD2 | TRBJ2-5 | TRBV23-1 | NA | CASSHSAGLTNHRSHQETQYF | TGCGCCAGCAGTCATTCAGCGGGGTTAACTAATCATCGATCTCACCAAGAGACCCAGTACTTC
NA | TRBJ2-3 | TRBV5-6 | NA | CAGGSGAYTDTQYF | TGTGCCGGGGGCAGCGGAGCCTACACAGATACGCAGTATTTT
TRBD1 | TRBJ1-2 | TRBV4-1 | NA | CASSQDSQGQGDDGYTF | TGCGCCAGCAGCCAAGATAGTCAGGGACAGGGGGACGATGGCTACACCTTC
NA | TRBJ1-5 | TRBV25-1 | NA | CASSELSGQPQHF | TGTGCCAGCAGTGAATTGAGTGGTCAGCCCCAGCATTTT
TRBD1 | TRBJ1-5 | TRBV19 | once | CASSPPGGGQPQHF | TGTGCCAGTAGCCCCCCGGGAGGGGGCCAGCCCCAGCATTTT
TRBD1 | TRBJ2-2 | TRBV7-2 | NA | CASSLGDRVSGELFF | TGTGCCAGCAGCCTAGGGGACAGGGTATCCGGGGAGCTGTTTTTT
TRBD2 | TRBJ2-2 | TRBV4-2 | NA | CASSSREATGELFF | TGTGCCAGCAGCTCGCGGGAGGCCACCGGGGAGCTGTTTTTT
NA | TRBJ1-1 | TRBV6-1 | NA | CASSERQGWVNTEAFF | TGTGCCAGCAGTGAAAGGCAGGGGTGGGTGAACACTGAAGCTTTCTTT
TRBD1 | TRBJ1-4 | TRBV2 | NA | CASRDRGHTNEKLFF | TGTGCCAGCAGAGACAGGGGGCATACTAATGAAAAACTGTTTTTT
NA | TRBJ2-3 | TRBV6-5 | once | CASTLAAASTDTQYF | TGTGCCAGCACTTTAGCGGCAGCTAGCACAGATACGCAGTATTTT
TRBD1 | TRBJ2-4 | TRBV30 | NA | CAWSPETGDIAKNIQYF | TGTGCCTGGAGTCCGGAAACAGGGGACATAGCCAAAAACATTCAGTACTTC
NA | TRBJ1-5 | TRBV19 | NA | CASSISGGNQPQHF | TGTGCCAGTAGTATTTCCGGGGGCAATCAGCCCCAGCATTTT